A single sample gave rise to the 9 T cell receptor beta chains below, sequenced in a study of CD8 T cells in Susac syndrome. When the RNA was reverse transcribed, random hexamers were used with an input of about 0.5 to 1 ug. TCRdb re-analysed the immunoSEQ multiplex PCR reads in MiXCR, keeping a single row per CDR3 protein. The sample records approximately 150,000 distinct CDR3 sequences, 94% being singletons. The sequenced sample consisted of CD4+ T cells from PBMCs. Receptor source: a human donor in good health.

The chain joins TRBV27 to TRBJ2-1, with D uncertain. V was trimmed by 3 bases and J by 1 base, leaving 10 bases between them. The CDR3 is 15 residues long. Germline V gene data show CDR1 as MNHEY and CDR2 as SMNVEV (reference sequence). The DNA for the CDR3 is TGTGCCAGCAGTTTTAGCCCGGTTTCCTACAATGAGCAGTTCTTC. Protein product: CASSFSPVSYNEQFF.

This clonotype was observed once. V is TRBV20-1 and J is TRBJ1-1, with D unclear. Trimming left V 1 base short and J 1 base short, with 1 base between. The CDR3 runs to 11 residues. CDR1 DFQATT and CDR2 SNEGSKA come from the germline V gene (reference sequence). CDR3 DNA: TGCAGTGCTAGAGCGAACACTGAAGCTTTCTTT. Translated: CSARANTEAFF.

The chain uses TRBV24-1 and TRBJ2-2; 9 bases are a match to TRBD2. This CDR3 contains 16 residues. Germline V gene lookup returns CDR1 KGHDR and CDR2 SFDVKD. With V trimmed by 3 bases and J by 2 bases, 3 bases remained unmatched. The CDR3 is CATSDATSGNTGELFF. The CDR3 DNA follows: TGTGCCACCAGTGATGCGACTAGCGGAAACACCGGGGAGCTGTTTTTT.

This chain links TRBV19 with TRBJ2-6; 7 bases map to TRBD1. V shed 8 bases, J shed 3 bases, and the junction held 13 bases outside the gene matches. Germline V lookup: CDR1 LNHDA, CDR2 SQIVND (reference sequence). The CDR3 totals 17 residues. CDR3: CASRDRASSRGANVLTF. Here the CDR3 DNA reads TGTGCCAGTCGGGACAGAGCTTCTTCTCGTGGGGCCAACGTCCTGACTTTC.

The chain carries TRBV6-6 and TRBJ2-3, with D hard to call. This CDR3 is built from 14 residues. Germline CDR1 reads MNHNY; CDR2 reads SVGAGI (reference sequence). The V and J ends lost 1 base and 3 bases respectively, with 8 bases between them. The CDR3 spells CASSYFSTTDTQYF. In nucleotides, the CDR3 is TGTGCCAGCAGTTACTTCTCGACGACAGATACGCAGTATTTT.

The CDR3 sequence is CASSQGSGIYGDTQYF. CDR3 in DNA: TGTGCCAGCAGCCAAGGCAGCGGGATATATGGAGATACGCAGTATTTT. This chain links TRBV3-1 with TRBJ2-3; 7 nucleotides match TRBD2. The CDR3 length is 16 residues. V lost 1 base to trimming and J lost 5 bases; unmatched junction nucleotides: 9. Per germline, CDR1 LGHDT and CDR2 YNNKEL (reference sequence).

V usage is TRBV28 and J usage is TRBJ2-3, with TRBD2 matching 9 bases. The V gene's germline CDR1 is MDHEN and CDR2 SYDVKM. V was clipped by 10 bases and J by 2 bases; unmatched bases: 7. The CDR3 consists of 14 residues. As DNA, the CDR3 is TGTGCCACCAGGGCTAGCGGGATCACAGATACGCAGTATTTT. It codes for CATRASGITDTQYF.

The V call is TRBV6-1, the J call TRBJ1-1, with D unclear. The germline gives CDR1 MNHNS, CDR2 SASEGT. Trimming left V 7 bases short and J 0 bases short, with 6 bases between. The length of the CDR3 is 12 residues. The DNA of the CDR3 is TGTGCCAGCACCCGAGTGAACACTGAAGCTTTCTTT. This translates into CASTRVNTEAFF.

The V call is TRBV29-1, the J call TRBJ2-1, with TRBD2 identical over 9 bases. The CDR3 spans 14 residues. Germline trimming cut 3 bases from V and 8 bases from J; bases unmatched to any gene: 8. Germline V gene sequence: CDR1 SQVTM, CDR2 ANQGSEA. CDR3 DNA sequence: TGCAGCGTTGACGGGCTAGCGGGGATCGATGAGCAGTTCTTC. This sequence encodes CSVDGLAGIDEQFF.